The 27 T cell receptor beta chains in this list originate from one sample, sequenced in a study of T-cell reconstitution after alpha-beta-depleted transplantation in children. TCRbeta library construction was performed incorporating unique molecular identifiers. TCRdb ran MiXCR on the PCR reads and lists one entry per CDR3 protein. The sample records 400,000 to 550,000 distinct CDR3 sequences, over 9.5% being singletons. The sequences come from PBMCs, collected before TCRalphabeta/CD19-depleted stem cell transplant. These receptors all come from a child aged 2 to 15 with inherited bone marrow failure, due to receive a stem cell transplant.

Many counts were recorded for this clonotype. The CDR3 region has the DNA TGTGCCAGCAGTCCAAGCGGGGGTTACACTGAAGCTTTCTTT. Its protein product is CASSPSGGYTEAFF. V gene TRBV12-3 or TRBV12-4 combines with J gene TRBJ1-1, with D possibly being TRBD1 (5 bases). The germline V and J ends were trimmed by 5 bases and 3 bases, with 13 bases remaining between them. The CDR3 runs 14 residues.

This clonotype was seen a handful of times. The chain couples TRBV7-9 to TRBJ1-1, with 8 bases aligning to TRBD1. The CDR3 covers 13 residues. V gave up 8 bases and J gave up 1 base; unmatched junction bases: 3. CDR1 SEHNR and CDR2 FQNEAQ come from the germline V gene (reference sequence). Written as DNA, the CDR3 is TGTGCCAGCGAAACAGGGGGGAACACTGAAGCTTTCTTT. Protein product: CASETGGNTEAFF. The whole variable domain, filled in from reference TRBV7-9 and TRBJ1-1, reads DTGVSQNPRHKITKRGQNVTFRCDPISEHNRLYWYRQTLGQGPEFLTYFQNEAQLEKSRLLSDRFSAERPKGSFSTLEIQRTEQGDSAMYLCASETGGNTEAFFGQGTRLTVV.

In its sample, this clonotype was seen many times. The V and J genes are TRBV7-9 and TRBJ2-1, with 12 bases aligning to TRBD1. The CDR3 totals 14 residues. Germline assignment: CDR1 SEHNR and CDR2 FQNEAQ (reference sequence). Losses at the gene ends were 3 bases for V and 8 bases for J; bases not matched to a gene: 2. The CDR3 DNA reads as TGTGCCAGCAGCTTGGGACAGGGGGCGGATGAGCAGTTCTTC. It encodes CASSLGQGADEQFF. Full variable domain (remainder filled in from reference TRBV7-9 and TRBJ2-1): DTGVSQNPRHKITKRGQNVTFRCDPISEHNRLYWYRQTLGQGPEFLTYFQNEAQLEKSRLLSDRFSAERPKGSFSTLEIQRTEQGDSAMYLCASSLGQGADEQFFGPGTRLTVL.

In its sample, this clonotype was seen many times. The V gene is TRBV20-1, the J gene TRBJ2-1, with D tentatively TRBD2 (6 bases). V lost 4 bases to trimming and J lost 6 bases, with 13 bases between them. This CDR3 is 13 amino acids long. Germline V gene data show CDR1 as DFQATT and CDR2 as SNEGSKA (reference sequence). CDR3 in amino acids: CSATPGLSNEQFF. In nucleotides, the CDR3 is TGCAGTGCTACCCCGGGACTCAGCAATGAGCAGTTCTTC.

This clonotype was observed many times. The chain recombines TRBV29-1 with TRBJ2-1; 9 bases fit TRBD1. V trimming: 1 base; J trimming: 4 bases; junction bases outside the gene matches: 2. CDR1 SQVTM and CDR2 ANQGSEA come from the germline V gene. The CDR3 sequence is 14 residues long. The CDR3, as DNA: TGCAGCGTTGAAGTGGGACAGGGATACAATGAGCAGTTCTTC. This gives the protein CSVEVGQGYNEQFF.

This clonotype was detected many times. The rearrangement uses TRBV10-3 and TRBJ1-6; perhaps TRBD1 as D (5 bases). This CDR3 is built from 16 residues. CDR1 is ENHRY, CDR2 SYGVKD, per germline. The V gene lost 0 bases and the J gene lost 9 bases, with 15 bases spanning the gap. The CDR3 nucleotides read TGTGCCATCAGTGAGTCGGGGGACGGGGAATTTTCACCCCTCCACTTT. This sequence encodes CAISESGDGEFSPLHF.

This clonotype has a count of ten or more. This chain uses TRBV7-6 with TRBJ2-2, with TRBD1 matching over 8 bases. V gave up 4 bases and J gave up 6 bases; unmatched junction bases: 4. The CDR3 has 14 amino acids. Germline CDR1 is SGHVS and CDR2 is FNYEAQ. The CDR3 sequence: CASSWTGSPGELFF. The CDR3 coding sequence is TGTGCCAGCAGCTGGACAGGGTCGCCCGGGGAGCTGTTTTTT.

This clonotype was found many times. The chain employs TRBV4-3 and TRBJ2-7; 11 bases agree with TRBD1. Germline lookup yields CDR1 LGHNA and CDR2 YSLEER. The CDR3 contains 15 residues. V was clipped by 6 bases and J by 1 base; unmatched bases: 5. The CDR3: CASSLGQGASYEQYF. The CDR3 DNA is TGCGCCAGCAGTCTTGGACAGGGGGCATCCTACGAGCAGTACTTC.

This rearrangement joins TRBV29-1 to TRBJ2-7, with D unresolved. Germline CDR1 SQVTM, CDR2 ANQGSEA. Trimming stripped 1 base from V and 3 bases from J, with 13 bases between. The CDR3 has 14 amino acids. The CDR3 DNA sequence: TGCAGCGTTGAAGTCCCGGACGGGTTCTACGAGCAGTACTTC. Translation gives CSVEVPDGFYEQYF.

There are many counts of this clonotype. This chain links TRBV11-2 with TRBJ2-2; tentative D call: TRBD2 (6 bases). This CDR3 has 15 amino acids. Germline CDR1 reads SGHAT; CDR2 reads FQNNGV. V was trimmed by 4 bases and J by 4 bases, leaving 13 bases between them. The CDR3 coding sequence is TGTGCCAGCAGCTCCAAAGGCGGGACCACCGGGGAGCTGTTTTTT. Its translation: CASSSKGGTTGELFF.

This clonotype appeared a few times. The chain has TRBV4-1 and TRBJ2-1; D may be TRBD1 (6 bases). Germline lookup yields CDR1 MGHRA and CDR2 YSYEKL. The CDR3 is 18 amino acids. V lost 0 bases and J 0 bases, leaving 15 bases between the germline ends. CDR3 region: CASSQEDRLDSSYNEQFF. As DNA, the CDR3 is TGCGCCAGCAGCCAAGAAGATCGCTTGGACAGCTCCTACAATGAGCAGTTCTTC.

In its sample, this clonotype was seen many times. J is TRBJ2-7 and V is TRBV4-3, with D possibly being TRBD2 (5 bases). This CDR3 has 15 residues. V was trimmed by 4 bases and J by 1 base, leaving 14 bases between them. Germline V gives CDR1 LGHNA, CDR2 YSLEER. Written as DNA, the CDR3 is TGCGCCAGCAGCCGTTCTCCGGGAATTTCCTACGAGCAGTACTTC. Translated: CASSRSPGISYEQYF.

At least ten counts were recorded for this clonotype. The chain has TRBV20-1 and TRBJ2-1, with D perhaps matching TRBD2 (6 bases). With 0 bases removed from V and 4 bases from J, the gap between germline ends came to 19 bases. CDR3 size: 17 residues. From germline, CDR1 is DFQATT and CDR2 SNEGSKA (reference sequence). CDR3: CSARDLLRDRGYNEQFF. In DNA form, the CDR3 reads TGCAGTGCTAGAGATCTGTTAAGGGACCGGGGGTACAATGAGCAGTTCTTC.

Concerning this clonotype: One base away lies a much larger clone, so this may be a sequencing read error. The chain combines TRBV4-3 with TRBJ2-7; 10 bases map to TRBD2. Germline-derived CDR1 and CDR2 are LGHNA and YSLEER. J lost 5 bases, V lost 4 bases, and 20 bases had no gene match. This CDR3 spans 19 amino acids. Here the CDR3 reads CASSPGTQGLAGAVDEQYF. CDR3 DNA sequence: TGCGCCAGCAGCCCCGGGACGCAAGGTCTAGCGGGAGCAGTGGACGAGCAGTACTTC.

The V call is TRBV19, the J call TRBJ2-1, with 12 bases identical to TRBD2. Germline CDR1 reads LNHDA; CDR2 reads SQIVND (reference sequence). J lost 3 bases, V lost 6 bases, and 3 bases had no gene match. The CDR3 is made up of 15 amino acids. CDR3 in amino acids: CASSRTSGNYNEQFF. In nucleotides, the CDR3 is TGTGCCAGTAGCCGGACTAGCGGGAACTACAATGAGCAGTTCTTC.

The chain is built from TRBV7-9 and TRBJ2-5; weak D call: TRBD2 (5 bases). Trimming cost V 2 bases and J 6 bases, with 10 bases left between them. This CDR3 has 13 residues. Germline V gives CDR1 SEHNR, CDR2 FQNEAQ (reference sequence). The CDR3 here is CASSLRGPQTQYF. The CDR3 DNA reads as TGTGCCAGCAGCTTAAGAGGGCCCCAGACCCAGTACTTC.

This clonotype was seen only a few times. The V call is TRBV27, the J call TRBJ2-2, with D perhaps matching TRBD2 (5 bases). This CDR3 has 14 amino acids. Trimming cost V 8 bases and J 1 base, with 11 bases left between them. CDR1 and CDR2 (germline): MNHEY, SMNVEV (reference sequence). The CDR3 reads CASAYGVNTGELFF. DNA of the CDR3: TGTGCCAGCGCTTACGGGGTGAACACCGGGGAGCTGTTTTTT.

This clonotype showed up just a few times. The chain carries TRBV9 and TRBJ2-7; TRBD2 aligns across 10 bases. Germline loops: CDR1 SGDLS, CDR2 YYNGEE. Trimming cost V 0 bases and J 7 bases; bases outside gene matches: 4. CDR3 length equals 14 residues. CDR3 DNA: TGTGCCAGCAGCGTAGTTTCTAGCGGGAGTGAGCAGTACTTC. Protein product: CASSVVSSGSEQYF.

This clonotype has just a few counts. J is TRBJ2-3 and V is TRBV5-5; TRBD2 matches at 7 bases. Per the germline V gene, CDR1 is SGHKS and CDR2 is YYEKEE (reference sequence). After removal of 1 base from V and 5 bases from J, the junction contained 7 bases not matched to a gene. The CDR3 is made up of 15 amino acids. The chain's CDR3 is CASSLIIAGLDTQYF. CDR3 nucleotides: TGTGCCAGCAGCTTGATCATAGCGGGTCTAGATACGCAGTATTTT.

This clonotype has at least ten counts. V gene TRBV7-2 combines with J gene TRBJ1-1; tentative D call: TRBD1 (6 bases). This CDR3 spans 14 amino acids. The germline CDR1 and CDR2 sequences are SGHTA and FQGNSA. Trimming cost V 4 bases and J 5 bases, with 14 bases left between them. CDR3 bases: TGTGCCAGCAGCTCGCCGGGGGCTAGGACTGAAGCTTTCTTT. Protein: CASSSPGARTEAFF.

This clonotype was counted ten times or more. The rearrangement joins TRBV27 to TRBJ2-1; maybe TRBD1 (5 bases). Germline lookup yields CDR1 MNHEY and CDR2 SMNVEV (reference sequence). The CDR3 spans 15 residues. The V end lost 8 bases, the J end lost 2 bases, and 16 bases lay between the germline ends. The CDR3 DNA sequence: TGTGCCAGCTGCCACCAGGGTGGGGCCTACAATGAGCAGTTCTTC. Translating it yields CASCHQGGAYNEQFF.

The chain couples TRBV20-1 to TRBJ2-1, with D possibly called TRBD1 or TRBD2 (6 bases each). Per germline, CDR1 DFQATT and CDR2 SNEGSKA (reference sequence). V lost 3 bases and J lost 6, with 15 bases in between. CDR3 length: 14 amino acids. CDR3 sequence: CSASSGGQINEQFF. The CDR3 coding sequence is TGCAGTGCTAGTTCCGGGGGCCAAATCAATGAGCAGTTCTTC.

Details on this clonotype: The CDR3 does not end in the conserved phenylalanine or tryptophan, so this is likely a read error. The rearrangement joins TRBV5-1 to TRBJ2-7; D is perhaps TRBD1 (6 bases). The germline V and J ends were trimmed by 5 bases and 2 bases, with 11 bases remaining between them. The germline V gene encodes CDR1 SGHRS and CDR2 YFSETQ. CDR3 length equals 13 residues. The CDR3 here is CASREQGPYEQYS. DNA of the CDR3: TGCGCCAGCAGAGAACAGGGACCCTACGAGCAGTACTCC.

For this clonotype: Possible read error: a much larger clone is one base away. The gene calls are TRBV20-1 and TRBJ2-7; 8 bases agree with TRBD1. This CDR3 has 15 residues. From germline, CDR1 is DFQATT and CDR2 SNEGSKA (reference sequence). CDR3 region: CSAREDRALSYERYF. The CDR3 nucleotides read TGCAGTGCTAGAGAGGACAGGGCGCTTTCCTACGAGCGGTACTTC.

The chain recombines TRBV24-1 with TRBJ2-3; 8 bases match TRBD1. The V gene end was trimmed by 4 bases and the J gene end by 6 bases; junction bases not matched to a gene: 14. In germline, CDR1 is KGHDR, CDR2 SFDVKD. The CDR3 consists of 17 residues. CDR3 nucleotide sequence: TGTGCCACCAGTGAGCCAGGACAGGGAGCACCGGGGGATACGCAGTATTTT. It is translated as CATSEPGQGAPGDTQYF.

Ten or more counts support this clonotype. CDR3 in amino acids: CATSRDRSGGSTIYF. The DNA of the CDR3 is TGTGCCACCAGCAGAGATCGCAGCGGCGGTAGCACCATATATTTT. The chain combines TRBV15 with TRBJ1-3, with D hard to call. Germline loops: CDR1 LNHNV, CDR2 YYDKDF (reference sequence). V was pared by 0 bases and J by 9 bases, with 15 bases between. The CDR3 runs to 15 residues.

This clonotype was seen ten or more times. The chain couples TRBV7-2 to TRBJ2-1; TRBD2 matches 13 bases. This CDR3 comprises 19 residues. Germline CDR1 and CDR2: SGHTA and FQGNSA. Trimming at V came to 5 bases and at J to 0 bases, leaving 10 bases not matched to a gene. CDR3 in amino acids: CASSPSGTSGIFSYNEQFF. Here the CDR3 DNA reads TGTGCCAGCAGCCCCTCCGGGACTAGCGGGATTTTCTCCTACAATGAGCAGTTCTTC. The variable domain in full, completed from reference TRBV7-2 and TRBJ2-1, reads GAGVSQSPSNKVTEKGKDVELRCDPISGHTALYWYRQSLGQGLEFLIYFQGNSAPDKSGLPSDRFSAERTGGSVSTLTIQRTQQEDSAVYLCASSPSGTSGIFSYNEQFFGPGTRLTVL.